The subject of this entry is one T cell receptor beta chain. What it recognizes is unknown. A sample-barcoded 5' primer and a J-beta primer mix were used in a second PCR of about 7 to 12 cycles. TCRdb recomputed calls from the 5' RACE reads with MiXCR, one row per CDR3 protein. The table includes 730,000 or so distinct CDR3 sequences, 40% to 45% detected once. These data belong to a study of blood T cells in healthy people across ages. Study-wide findings and caveats: Diversity estimates from one million T cells were considered underestimates. Changes in expanded clonotypes were possibly confounded, as the CMV status of donors was unknown.

The CDR3 covers 15 residues. Trimming took off 3 bases at V and 7 bases at J, with 15 bases between the two ends. V is TRBV12-3 or TRBV12-4 and J is TRBJ2-2; D is possibly TRBD2 (5 bases). Sequencing input: blood. This clonotype was sampled from a woman in her sixties or seventies in good health. CDR3 coding DNA: TGTGCCAGCAGTTTCTCCCTAGCCCGGGGCGGGGAGCTGTTTTTT. This gives the protein CASSFSLARGGELFF.